This T cell receptor beta chain came from a study of cytomegalovirus exposure and HLA in healthy donors. Across the study: Some 77 million unique TCRs from HLA-typed donors were held in an early release of data.

The PCR used 60 Vbeta and 13 Jbeta primers. Assay: immunoSEQ multiplex PCR; the TCRdb copy retains only in-frame clones and omits some. The sample includes around 110,000 clones, about four fifths of them seen just once. Study-level points and caveats: Analysis performed later showed TCR beta chains linked to HLA being more clonally expanded than equally common others.

The CDR3 has 16 amino acids. Germline-derived CDR1 and CDR2 are MDHEN and SYDVKM. Trimming cost V 0 bases and J 6 bases; bases outside gene matches: 10. On this clone itself: Its cognate antigen is unknown.

This TCR came from a man aged 25 to 40 in good health and CMV-seropositive. The chain is built from TRBV28 and TRBJ2-7, with 8 bases fitting TRBD2. The sample comprised PBMCs. Here the CDR3 DNA reads TGTGCCAGCAGTTTATGGAGCGGGAGTTATCACGGCGAGCAGTACTTC. This codes for CASSLWSGSYHGEQYF.